This TCR beta chain was profiled in a study of regulatory dendritic cells for organ transplantation. The study's findings and limits: Among resting subsets, memory CD8+ cells contained the most alloreactive clonotypes. Regulatory dendritic cells appeared to expand memory CD8+ clones less than mature ones. Naive CD4+ and CD8+ repertoires were highly diverse; memory CD8+ was most oligoclonal.

As to this clone: Its cognate antigen is unknown.

Unmatched junction bases numbered 17, after V lost 0 bases and J lost 1 base. The CDR3 has 20 residues. The germline CDR1 and CDR2 sequences are SGDLS and YYNGEE. TCRdb's table, derived via immunoSEQ multiplex PCR, lists solely in-frame clones and lacks some. The top ten hold approximately 0.43% of the sample, which has approximately 28,000 clones, more than 70% seen once. Memory T cells were CD45RO+, naive were CD45RA+, sorted by FACS. This rearrangement joins TRBV9 to TRBJ2-3, with 7 nucleotides matching TRBD1. Material for sequencing was naive CD8+ T cells from blood. The subset here: CD45RA+ naive T cells. The TCR originated in a human donor in good health. The CDR3 nucleotides are TGTGCCAGCAGCGTAGAACGCGAGGGGGCGGTAATTAGAGGCACAGATACGCAGTATTTT. It specifies CASSVEREGAVIRGTDTQYF.